The clone carrying this T cell receptor beta chain appeared many times. Its antigen remains unknown. The sample is drawn from a study of T cell repertoires in cytomegalovirus infection. Turning to the study itself: It was recently identified HLA-C-restricted and well-studied HLA-B-restricted CMV epitopes that the study used. Evidence of both CMV infection and a matching HLA type came from public TCR beta signatures.

Per the germline V gene, CDR1 is MNHNY and CDR2 is SVGAGI (reference sequence). The length of the CDR3 is 16 residues. The V and J ends lost 0 bases and 0 bases respectively, with 9 bases between them. One entry per CDR3 protein, called by TCRdb with MiXCR from the reads. The sample holds 700,000 to 850,000 distinct CDR3 sequences, 32% seen once. The study, taken as a whole, reports: Of the TCR beta families, the public ones yielded a cumulative frequency that identified carriers of CMV plus the relevant HLA. It was HLA-C-restricted CMV-specific TCR beta clonotypes that dominated the response ex vivo.

The source was cultured CD8+ T cells from PBMCs, collected from culture after CMV antigen stimulation. This receptor was obtained from a human donor in good health (CMV status not recorded). Some clones in this sample may be carry-over from other donors' samples. The chain joins TRBV6-6 to TRBJ2-1; D is uncertain. This CDR3 reads CASSYSRSGSYNEQFF. CDR3 DNA sequence: TGTGCCAGCAGTTACTCGAGATCCGGCTCCTACAATGAGCAGTTCTTC.